The TCR beta chain described here comes from a study of CD8 T cells in Susac syndrome. This clonotype has just one count. The authors reverse transcribed roughly 0.5 to 1 ug RNA with random hexamers. An immunoSEQ multiplex PCR generated amplified TCR beta CDR3 products spanning 54 Vbeta and 13 Jbeta. TCRdb recomputed calls from the immunoSEQ multiplex PCR reads with MiXCR, one row per CDR3 protein. The sample yields about 150,000 distinct CDR3 sequences, less than 97% seen once. Trimming at V came to 6 bases and at J to 4 bases, leaving 9 bases not matched to a gene. In germline, CDR1 is SQVTM, CDR2 ANQGSEA. The CDR3 totals 14 residues.

What was sequenced was CD8+ T cells from PBMCs. This TCR was sampled from a human donor with multiple sclerosis. The V gene is TRBV29-1, the J gene TRBJ2-7; TRBD2 matches at 10 bases. The CDR3: CSVSASGGHYEQYF. The CDR3 region has the DNA TGCAGCGTCTCCGCTAGCGGGGGCCATTACGAGCAGTACTTC.